The next 5 T cell receptor beta chains were all read from a single sample in a study of shared clonotypes between healthy human individuals. Only CD45RO-negative cells positively selected for CCR7 counted as naive CD8 cells, so terminally differentiated effector memory CD45RA+ cells were excluded. Sequenced by immunoSEQ multiplex PCR; TCRdb stores in-frame clones only, minus some. The repertoire holds about 2 million clones, with about 94% as singletons. Specimen: naive CD8+ T cells sorted from blood. These TCRs come from a man aged 18 to 30 in good health.

The CDR3 protein is CASSIYGESYEQYF. CDR3 nucleotides: TGTGCCAGTAGTATATACGGGGAATCCTACGAGCAGTACTTC. The chain carries TRBV19 and TRBJ2-7; TRBD2 might be the D (5 bases). Germline CDR1 is LNHDA and CDR2 is SQIVND (reference sequence). CDR3 length: 14 residues. V gave up 2 bases and J gave up 1 base, with 9 bases separating them.

The V call is TRBV7-9, the J call TRBJ1-2; tentatively, D is TRBD1 (5 bases). The V gene lost 5 bases and the J gene lost 5 bases, with 9 bases spanning the gap. This CDR3 region has 12 residues. Germline CDR1 is SEHNR and CDR2 is FQNEAQ (reference sequence). This CDR3 reads CASSTTVYGYTF. CDR3 DNA sequence: TGTGCCAGCAGCACGACAGTTTATGGCTACACCTTC.

The V gene is TRBV29-1, the J gene TRBJ1-1; D is unresolved. Trimming shortened V by 4 bases and J by 0 bases, and 18 bases separated the two germline ends. The CDR3 totals 16 residues. Germline V gene lookup returns CDR1 SQVTM and CDR2 ANQGSEA. The CDR3 spells CSVAGLSEGMNTEAFF. The CDR3, as DNA: TGCAGCGTTGCAGGTCTCTCCGAGGGCATGAACACTGAAGCTTTCTTT.

This clone has a single count. The chain carries TRBV19 and TRBJ1-1, with D uncertain. This CDR3 region has 14 residues. Germline CDR1 LNHDA, CDR2 SQIVND (reference sequence). Deletions cut 0 bases from V and 11 bases from J, with 16 bases between. The DNA of the CDR3 is TGTGCCAGTAGTATAGATCTTTCAGACCCAAGGGCTTTCTTT. This gives the protein CASSIDLSDPRAFF.

The chain uses TRBV27 and TRBJ2-3, with 8 bases fitting TRBD2. The CDR3 sequence is 17 residues long. Per germline, CDR1 MNHEY and CDR2 SMNVEV (reference sequence). V lost 0 bases, J lost 3 bases, and 8 bases stayed unmatched. CDR3 sequence: CASSLSLTREGTDTQYF. CDR3 coding DNA: TGTGCCAGCAGTTTATCCCTTACACGGGAGGGAACAGATACGCAGTATTTT.